Following are 32 T cell receptor beta chains from one sample sequenced in a study of blood T cell repertoires in COVID-19. TCRdb keeps only in-frame clones here, not all; method: immunoSEQ multiplex PCR. The sample holds 75,000 to 80,000 clones, around 83% seen once. Material for sequencing was peripheral blood. Receptors originate from a man in his 60s with COVID-19, enrolled during active disease.

This chain links TRBV11-2 with TRBJ1-2, with D possibly matching TRBD1 (5 bases). Germline V gene data show CDR1 as SGHAT and CDR2 as FQNNGV. There are 14 residues in the CDR3. V was shortened by 6 bases and J by 4 bases, with 15 bases between the two germline ends. The CDR3 here is CASSPSGTPYGYTF. In nucleotides, the CDR3 is TGTGCCAGCAGTCCTAGCGGGACTCCCTATGGCTACACCTTC.

This sequence joins TRBV10-1 and TRBJ2-1; D is unresolved. This CDR3 is built from 11 residues. V lost 3 bases and J lost 15, with 12 bases in between. Per germline, CDR1 WNHNN and CDR2 SYGVQD (reference sequence). The CDR3 sequence is CASSDLGRLFF. Here the CDR3 DNA reads TGCGCCAGCAGTGATCTTGGCAGGCTGTTCTTC.

J is TRBJ1-5 and V is TRBV30, with TRBD1 matching over 8 bases. V gave up 2 bases and J gave up 6 bases; unmatched junction bases: 3. Germline V gene sequence: CDR1 GTSNPN, CDR2 SVGIG (reference sequence). The CDR3 sequence is 13 residues long. The CDR3 nucleotides read TGTGCCTGGAGTCACCAGGGGGCTCAGCCCCAGCATTTT. This gives the protein CAWSHQGAQPQHF.

V usage is TRBV5-1 and J usage is TRBJ1-4, with D possibly being TRBD1 (5 bases). Looked up from germline, CDR1 is SGHRS and CDR2 is YFSETQ. This CDR3 is 14 amino acids long. Trimming removed 3 bases at V and 5 bases at J, with 11 bases between. The CDR3 region is CASSSGQQNEKLFF. In DNA, the CDR3 is TGCGCCAGCAGCTCAGGACAACAAAATGAAAAACTGTTTTTT. Complete variable domain (other parts from reference TRBV5-1 and TRBJ1-4): KAGVTQTPRYLIKTRGQQVTLSCSPISGHRSVSWYQQTPGQGLQFLFEYFSETQRNKGNFPGRFSGRQFSNSRSEMNVSTLELGDSALYLCASSSGQQNEKLFFGSGTQLSVL.

The chain uses TRBV27 and TRBJ2-1; possible D gene TRBD1, 5 bases. The germline CDR1 and CDR2 sequences are MNHEY and SMNVEV (reference sequence). V lost 5 bases to trimming and J lost 2 bases, with 16 bases between them. This CDR3 is built from 16 residues. The CDR3 is CASSKGMTEAYNEQFF. In DNA form, the CDR3 reads TGTGCCAGCAGTAAAGGTATGACAGAAGCCTACAATGAGCAGTTCTTC.

CDR3 sequence: CATREGNNEQFF. The CDR3 DNA reads as TGTGCCACCCGGGAAGGCAACAATGAGCAGTTCTTC. The chain uses TRBV10-3 and TRBJ2-1; possible D gene TRBD2, 5 bases. CDR1 is ENHRY, CDR2 SYGVKD, per germline. V lost 10 bases and J 5 bases, leaving 12 bases between the germline ends. The CDR3 is 12 residues long.

The rearrangement joins TRBV14 to TRBJ2-7; TRBD2 agrees at 11 bases. With V trimmed by 4 bases and J by 2 bases, 4 bases remained unmatched. Germline lookup yields CDR1 SGHDN and CDR2 FVKESK. The CDR3 length is 15 residues. The CDR3 bases are TGTGCCAGCAGCCGCAGACTAGCGGGACCCTACGAGCAGTACTTC. Amino acid sequence: CASSRRLAGPYEQYF. Filled out from reference TRBV14 and TRBJ2-7, the complete variable domain reads EAGVTQFPSHSVIEKGQTVTLRCDPISGHDNLYWYRRVMGKEIKFLLHFVKESKQDESGMPNNRFLAERTGGTYSTLKVQPAELEDSGVYFCASSRRLAGPYEQYFGPGTRLTVT.

This clone appeared a few times. The J gene is TRBJ1-1, the V gene TRBV13, with TRBD1 as a possible D gene (6 bases). The CDR3 covers 14 residues. V gave up 5 bases and J gave up 5 bases, with 15 bases separating them. Germline lookup yields CDR1 PRHDT and CDR2 FYEKMQ (reference sequence). The CDR3 here is CASSTQGRGTEAFF. The CDR3 DNA sequence: TGTGCCAGCAGCACACAGGGAAGAGGGACTGAAGCTTTCTTT.

The chain recombines TRBV15 with TRBJ1-4; D not resolved. Trimming removed 4 bases at V and 5 bases at J, with 14 bases between. This CDR3 spans 15 amino acids. Germline V gene data show CDR1 as LNHNV and CDR2 as YYDKDF (reference sequence). CDR3 in DNA: TGTGCCACCAGCAAGGTTTATGGAGGGAATGAAAAACTGTTTTTT. It codes for CATSKVYGGNEKLFF.

The table lists this clone with a few counts. The chain carries TRBV24-1 and TRBJ2-2; TRBD1 agrees at 7 bases. The length of the CDR3 is 15 residues. Trimming removed 7 bases from V and 7 bases from J; junction bases left unmatched: 11. Germline values: CDR1 KGHDR, CDR2 SFDVKD. As DNA, the CDR3 is TGTGCCACCAGGCCCTTAAGCAGGGGGAACGGGGAGCTGTTTTTT. This codes for CATRPLSRGNGELFF.

The chain couples TRBV30 to TRBJ2-3, with TRBD2 matching over 9 bases. The CDR3 covers 15 residues. J was trimmed by 2 bases and V by 0 bases; bases with no gene match: 3. Germline V gene sequence: CDR1 GTSNPN, CDR2 SVGIG (reference sequence). DNA of the CDR3: TGTGCCTGGAGTGTAGCTAGCGGGGCCACAGATACGCAGTATTTT. This encodes CAWSVASGATDTQYF.

The V call is TRBV7-3, the J call TRBJ1-2; TRBD1 aligns across 10 bases. The V and J ends lost 5 bases and 0 bases, in that order; junction bases with no gene match: 9. The CDR3 runs 17 residues. Germline lookup yields CDR1 SGHTA and CDR2 FQGTGA. The CDR3 DNA reads TGTGCCAGCAGCCCAGGGACAGGGGATACTCCTAACTATGGCTACACCTTC. It codes for CASSPGTGDTPNYGYTF.

This sequence joins TRBV10-3 and TRBJ1-5; perhaps TRBD1 as D (6 bases). Germline V CDR1 and CDR2: ENHRY, SYGVKD. V lost 6 bases and J lost 4, with 7 bases in between. This CDR3 comprises 12 residues. The DNA of the CDR3 is TGTGCCATCAGGGACAGAAATCAGCCCCAGCATTTT. Translated, it gives CAIRDRNQPQHF.

For this clone: One end of the junction is discordant with germline, which a read error may explain. V and J are TRBV5-1 and TRBJ2-3; 10 bases line up with TRBD2. This CDR3 is built from 15 residues. Per germline, CDR1 SGHRS and CDR2 YFSETQ. The CDR3 loop is CASSSPSGSIDTQYF. CDR3 bases: TGCGCCAGCAGCTCCCCTAGCGGGAGCATAGATACGCAGTATTTT.

The chain recombines TRBV3-1 (or the pseudogene TRBV3-2) with TRBJ2-6; D unclear. The CDR3 spans 17 residues. Germline CDR1 reads LGHDT; CDR2 reads YNNKEL (reference sequence). The V and J ends lost 1 base and 4 bases respectively, with 14 bases between them. As DNA, the CDR3 is TGTGCCAGCAGCCAAGTCGTGACCCCAGGAGGGGCCAACGTCCTGACTTTC. Its protein product is CASSQVVTPGGANVLTF.

The chain carries TRBV25-1 and TRBJ2-4; no firm D call. The V gene lost 4 bases and the J gene lost 6 bases, with 13 bases spanning the gap. Germline loops: CDR1 MGHDK, CDR2 SYGVNS. The CDR3 contains 14 residues. CDR3 nucleotide sequence: TGTGCCAGCAGTGGATCTGGGCTGGGAAACATTCAGTACTTC. Its protein is CASSGSGLGNIQYF.

The chain employs TRBV19 and TRBJ1-1, with D possibly matching TRBD1 (5 bases). Trimming took off 1 base at V and 3 bases at J, with 9 bases between the two ends. Germline V gene lookup returns CDR1 LNHDA and CDR2 SQIVND (reference sequence). The CDR3 contains 14 residues. The CDR3, as DNA: TGTGCCAGTAGTATAGGGTCAGGGTACACTGAAGCTTTCTTT. This encodes CASSIGSGYTEAFF. The full variable domain, with the rest looked up from reference TRBV19 and TRBJ1-1, is DGGITQSPKYLFRKEGQNVTLSCEQNLNHDAMYWYRQDPGQGLRLIYYSQIVNDFQKGDIAEGYSVSREKKESFPLTVTSAQKNPTAFYLCASSIGSGYTEAFFGQGTRLTVV.

Turning to this clone: The germline gene is not matched at one end of the junction; a read error may be the cause. The chain couples TRBV6-1 to TRBJ2-7; the match to TRBD2 covers 8 bases. This CDR3 is built from 18 residues. Germline CDR1 is MNHNS and CDR2 is SASEGT. CDR3 residues: CASSQAPSGPQISYEQYF. CDR3 DNA sequence: TGTGCCAGCAGTCAAGCCCCTAGCGGGCCCCAGATTTCCTACGAGCAGTACTTC.

This sequence joins TRBV9 and TRBJ2-4; D might be TRBD1 (5 bases). V shed 0 bases and J shed 13 bases, with 14 bases lying between them. CDR1 is SGDLS and CDR2 is YYNGEE in the germline V gene. The CDR3 has 13 residues. CDR3 sequence reads: CASSVAAFGQQYF. CDR3 DNA: TGTGCCAGCAGCGTAGCCGCCTTCGGACAACAGTACTTC.

The chain combines TRBV4-1 with TRBJ1-5; TRBD1 aligns across 8 bases. CDR3 length: 14 amino acids. The V gene end was trimmed by 3 bases and the J gene end by 6 bases; junction bases not matched to a gene: 4. The germline gives CDR1 MGHRA, CDR2 YSYEKL. CDR3 bases: TGCGCCAGCAGCCAGAGGACAGGGCCTCAGCCCCAGCATTTT. It specifies CASSQRTGPQPQHF.

The rearrangement joins TRBV30 to TRBJ1-4; D might be TRBD1 (6 bases). CDR1 is GTSNPN and CDR2 is SVGIG in the germline V gene (reference sequence). Between the trimmed V and J ends, which lost 2 bases and 8 bases, there was a span of 15 bases. CDR3 length equals 14 residues. The CDR3 loop is CAWSPGTNQEKLFF. The CDR3 bases are TGTGCCTGGAGTCCCGGGACAAACCAAGAAAAACTGTTTTTT.

CDR3 bases: TGTGCCAGCACGGGGAGCCCAAACACTGAAGCTTTCTTT. It codes for CASTGSPNTEAFF. The chain recombines TRBV3-1 (or the pseudogene TRBV3-2) with TRBJ1-1; D is unclear. Per the germline V gene, CDR1 is LGHDT and CDR2 is YNNKEL (reference sequence). V was pared by 7 bases and J by 2 bases, with 11 bases between. CDR3 length: 13 amino acids.

The CDR3 DNA is TGTGCCACCAGTGATGGGGACATCTCTGGAAACACCATATATTTT. It yields the protein CATSDGDISGNTIYF. The chain links TRBV24-1 to TRBJ1-3, with D tentatively TRBD1 (6 bases). Germline V gene data show CDR1 as KGHDR and CDR2 as SFDVKD. CDR3 length: 15 amino acids. The V end lost 3 bases, the J end lost 0 bases, and 8 bases lay between the germline ends.

The chain combines TRBV3-1 (or the pseudogene TRBV3-2) with TRBJ2-1; D remains unclear. Germline V gene data show CDR1 as LGHDT and CDR2 as YNNKEL (reference sequence). CDR3 length: 13 amino acids. The ends were cut back, 1 base at V and 4 bases at J, with 5 bases in the middle. The CDR3 coding sequence is TGTGCCAGCAGCCAAGTCTCGTACAATGAGCAGTTCTTC. It translates to CASSQVSYNEQFF.

The rearrangement joins TRBV5-1 to TRBJ2-5; tentative D call: TRBD1 (8 bases). The CDR3 extends over 16 amino acids. V lost 0 bases, J lost 5 bases, and 17 bases lay in between. The germline CDR1 and CDR2 sequences are SGHRS and YFSETQ. The CDR3 region has the DNA TGCGCCAGCAGCTTGGAAGCGGGGACAGGAGGGGAGACCCAGTACTTC. Its translation is CASSLEAGTGGETQYF.

This clone was observed a single time. This rearrangement joins TRBV2 to TRBJ2-5, with 8 positions matching TRBD2. The CDR3 runs 12 residues. CDR1 SNHLY and CDR2 FYNNEI come from the germline V gene. V trimming: 6 bases; J trimming: 3 bases; junction bases outside the gene matches: 0. DNA of the CDR3: TGTGCCAGCAGGGGACTAGAAGAGACCCAGTACTTC. It codes for CASRGLEETQYF. Based on the CDR3 plus reference TRBV2 and TRBJ2-5, the full variable domain is EPEVTQTPSHQVTQMGQEVILRCVPISNHLYFYWYRQILGQKVEFLVSFYNNEISEKSEIFDDQFSVERPDGSNFTLKIRSTKLEDSAMYFCASRGLEETQYFGPGTRLLVL.

The chain couples TRBV7-9 to TRBJ2-1, with a weak D call TRBD1 (6 bases). Germline loops: CDR1 SEHNR, CDR2 FQNEAQ (reference sequence). V lost 1 base, J lost 6 bases, and 13 bases lay in between. This CDR3 spans 15 amino acids. The CDR3 DNA reads TGTGCCAGCAGCTTAGGGCTACAGGGTGCCAATGAGCAGTTCTTC. It codes for CASSLGLQGANEQFF. The full variable domain, with the rest looked up from reference TRBV7-9 and TRBJ2-1, is DTGVSQNPRHKITKRGQNVTFRCDPISEHNRLYWYRQTLGQGPEFLTYFQNEAQLEKSRLLSDRFSAERPKGSFSTLEIQRTEQGDSAMYLCASSLGLQGANEQFFGPGTRLTVL.

The J gene is TRBJ2-1, the V gene TRBV2; the D gene is possibly TRBD1 (5 bases). V lost 4 bases and J 5 bases, leaving 15 bases between the germline ends. This CDR3 has 15 amino acids. The V gene's germline CDR1 is SNHLY and CDR2 FYNNEI. This CDR3 reads CASSVTRDRNNEQFF. The CDR3 coding sequence is TGTGCCAGCAGTGTGACGAGAGACAGAAACAATGAGCAGTTCTTC. Combining the CDR3 with reference TRBV2 and TRBJ2-1 gives the whole variable domain EPEVTQTPSHQVTQMGQEVILRCVPISNHLYFYWYRQILGQKVEFLVSFYNNEISEKSEIFDDQFSVERPDGSNFTLKIRSTKLEDSAMYFCASSVTRDRNNEQFFGPGTRLTVL.

The CDR3 sequence is CAWSQQSSYNSPLHF. The CDR3 nucleotides read TGTGCCTGGAGTCAACAGAGCTCCTATAATTCACCCCTCCACTTT. The chain is built from TRBV30 and TRBJ1-6; D gene ambiguous. The V end lost 2 bases, the J end lost 0 bases, and 8 bases lay between the germline ends. The CDR3 runs 15 residues. Germline lookup yields CDR1 GTSNPN and CDR2 SVGIG (reference sequence).

The gene calls are TRBV10-2 and TRBJ2-3; 10 positions match TRBD2. This CDR3 comprises 14 residues. Trimming cost V 6 bases and J 3 bases; bases outside gene matches: 3. The germline V gene has CDR1 WSHSY and CDR2 SAAADI. The CDR3 here is CASRSGRGTDTQYF. The CDR3 DNA is TGCGCCAGCAGGAGCGGGAGGGGTACAGATACGCAGTATTTT.

The rearrangement joins TRBV24-1 to TRBJ1-1, with D possibly being TRBD1 (5 bases). Trimming left V 3 bases short and J 5 bases short, with 15 bases between. The CDR3 length is 15 residues. In germline, CDR1 is KGHDR, CDR2 SFDVKD. The CDR3 region has the DNA TGTGCCACCAGTGATCGGGGGAGGGGAGCAACTGAAGCTTTCTTT. This codes for CATSDRGRGATEAFF.

The CDR3 loop reads CASSPLAGSGETQYF. CDR3 DNA sequence: TGTGCCAGTAGTCCGTTAGCGGGGTCGGGAGAGACCCAGTACTTC. This sequence joins TRBV19 and TRBJ2-5; 8 nucleotides line up with TRBD2. V was clipped by 5 bases and J by 4 bases; unmatched bases: 9. The CDR3 covers 15 residues. Germline V gene data show CDR1 as LNHDA and CDR2 as SQIVND (reference sequence).